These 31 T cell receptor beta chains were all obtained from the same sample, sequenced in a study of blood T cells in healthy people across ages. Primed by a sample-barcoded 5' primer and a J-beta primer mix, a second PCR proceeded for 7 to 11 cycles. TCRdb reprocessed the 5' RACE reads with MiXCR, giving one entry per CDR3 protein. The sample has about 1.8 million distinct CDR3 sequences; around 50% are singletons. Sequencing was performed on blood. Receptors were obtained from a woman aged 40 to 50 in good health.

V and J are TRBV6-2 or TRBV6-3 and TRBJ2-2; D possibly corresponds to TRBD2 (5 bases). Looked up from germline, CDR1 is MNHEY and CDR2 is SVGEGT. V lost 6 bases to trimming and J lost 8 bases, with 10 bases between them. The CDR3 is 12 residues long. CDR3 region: CASRADSGELFF. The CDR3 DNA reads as TGTGCCAGCAGAGCGGACTCGGGGGAGCTGTTTTTT.

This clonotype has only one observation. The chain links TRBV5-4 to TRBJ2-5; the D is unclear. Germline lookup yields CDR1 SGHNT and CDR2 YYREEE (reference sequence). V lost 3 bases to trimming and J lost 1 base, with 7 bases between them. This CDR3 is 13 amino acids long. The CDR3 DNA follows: TGTGCCAGCAGCTCGATCGGCCAAGAGACCCAGTACTTC. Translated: CASSSIGQETQYF.

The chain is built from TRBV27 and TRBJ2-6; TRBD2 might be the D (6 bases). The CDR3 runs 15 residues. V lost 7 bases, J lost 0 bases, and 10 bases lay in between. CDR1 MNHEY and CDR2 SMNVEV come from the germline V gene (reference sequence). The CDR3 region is CASTEGPSGANVLTF. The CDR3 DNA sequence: TGTGCCAGCACGGAGGGCCCCTCTGGGGCCAACGTCCTGACTTTC. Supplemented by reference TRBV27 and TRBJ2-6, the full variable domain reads EAQVTQNPRYLITVTGKKLTVTCSQNMNHEYMSWYRQDPGLGLRQIYYSMNVEVTDKGDVPEGYKVSRKEKRNFPLILESPSPNQTSLYFCASTEGPSGANVLTFGAGSRLTVL.

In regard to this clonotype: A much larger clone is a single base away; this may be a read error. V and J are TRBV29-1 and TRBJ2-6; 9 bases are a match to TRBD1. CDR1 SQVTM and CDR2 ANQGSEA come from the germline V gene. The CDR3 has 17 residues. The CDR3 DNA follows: TGCAGCGTTGATTTGTGGACAGGGGACCCTGGGGCCAACGTCCGGACTTTC. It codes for CSVDLWTGDPGANVRTF.

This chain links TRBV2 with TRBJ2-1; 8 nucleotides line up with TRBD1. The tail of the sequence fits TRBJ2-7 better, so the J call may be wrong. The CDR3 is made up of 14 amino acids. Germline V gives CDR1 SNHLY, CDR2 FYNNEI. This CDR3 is CASKGGTGYNEQYF. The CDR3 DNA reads TGTGCCAGCAAAGGAGGGACAGGCTACAATGAGCAGTACTTC.

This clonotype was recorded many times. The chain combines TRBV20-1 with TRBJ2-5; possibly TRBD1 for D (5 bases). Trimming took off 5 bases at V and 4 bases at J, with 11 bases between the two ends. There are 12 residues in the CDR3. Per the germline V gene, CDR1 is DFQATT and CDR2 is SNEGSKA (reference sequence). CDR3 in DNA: TGCAGTGCTCCAGCTAGGGGAGAGACCCAGTACTTC. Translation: CSAPARGETQYF.

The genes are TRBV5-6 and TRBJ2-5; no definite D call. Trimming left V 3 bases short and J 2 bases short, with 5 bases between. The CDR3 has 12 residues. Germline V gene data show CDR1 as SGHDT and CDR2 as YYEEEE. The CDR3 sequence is CASSSFQETQYF. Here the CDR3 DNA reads TGTGCCAGCAGCTCCTTTCAAGAGACCCAGTACTTC.

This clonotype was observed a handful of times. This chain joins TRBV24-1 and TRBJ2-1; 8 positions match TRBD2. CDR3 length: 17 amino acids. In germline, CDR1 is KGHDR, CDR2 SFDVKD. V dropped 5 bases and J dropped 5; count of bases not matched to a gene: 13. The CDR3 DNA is TGTGCCACCAGTGTCCCGGGGGGGACCGGGTGGGACAATGAGCAGTTCTTC. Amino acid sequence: CATSVPGGTGWDNEQFF.

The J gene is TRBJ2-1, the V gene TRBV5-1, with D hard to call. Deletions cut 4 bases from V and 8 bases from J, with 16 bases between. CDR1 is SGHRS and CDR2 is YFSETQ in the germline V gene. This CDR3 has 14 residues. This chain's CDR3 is CASSNGPNRDEQFF. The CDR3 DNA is TGCGCCAGCAGCAACGGACCCAACCGCGATGAGCAGTTCTTC.

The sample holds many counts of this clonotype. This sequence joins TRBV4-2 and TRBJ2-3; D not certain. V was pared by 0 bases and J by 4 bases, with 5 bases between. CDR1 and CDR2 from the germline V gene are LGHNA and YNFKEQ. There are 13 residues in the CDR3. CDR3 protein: CASSQDPADTQYF. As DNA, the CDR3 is TGTGCCAGCAGCCAAGATCCGGCAGATACGCAGTATTTT.

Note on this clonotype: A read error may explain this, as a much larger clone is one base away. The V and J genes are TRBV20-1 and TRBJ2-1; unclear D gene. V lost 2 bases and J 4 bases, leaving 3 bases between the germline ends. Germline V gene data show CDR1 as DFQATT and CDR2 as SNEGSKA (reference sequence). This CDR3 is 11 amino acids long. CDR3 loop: CSARWYNEQFF. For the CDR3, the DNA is TGCAGTGCTAGATGGTACAATGAGCAGTTCTTC.

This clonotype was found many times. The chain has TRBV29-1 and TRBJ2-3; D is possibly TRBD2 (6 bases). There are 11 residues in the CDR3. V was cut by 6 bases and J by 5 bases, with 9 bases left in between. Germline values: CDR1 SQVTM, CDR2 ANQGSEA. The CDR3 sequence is CSVDGGDTQYF. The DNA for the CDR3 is TGCAGCGTGGACGGGGGAGATACGCAGTATTTT.

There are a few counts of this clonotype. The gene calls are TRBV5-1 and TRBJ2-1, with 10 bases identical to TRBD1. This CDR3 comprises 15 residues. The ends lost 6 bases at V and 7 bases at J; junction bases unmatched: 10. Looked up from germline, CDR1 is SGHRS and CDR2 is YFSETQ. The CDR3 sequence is CASIQRDRGLNEQFF. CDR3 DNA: TGCGCCAGCATCCAGCGGGACAGGGGACTTAATGAGCAGTTCTTC.

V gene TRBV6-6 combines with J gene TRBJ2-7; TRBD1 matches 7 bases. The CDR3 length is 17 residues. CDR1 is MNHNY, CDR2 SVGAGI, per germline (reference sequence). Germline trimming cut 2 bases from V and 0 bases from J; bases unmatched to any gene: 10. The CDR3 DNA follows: TGTGCCAGCAGTTACCTTAGCACAGGGGACCTCTCCTACGAGCAGTACTTC. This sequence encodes CASSYLSTGDLSYEQYF.

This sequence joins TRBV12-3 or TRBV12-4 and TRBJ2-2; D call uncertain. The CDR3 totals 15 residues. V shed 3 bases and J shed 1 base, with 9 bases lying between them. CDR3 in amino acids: CASSFSLQNTGELFF. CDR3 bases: TGTGCCAGCAGTTTTAGTCTTCAGAACACCGGGGAGCTGTTTTTT.

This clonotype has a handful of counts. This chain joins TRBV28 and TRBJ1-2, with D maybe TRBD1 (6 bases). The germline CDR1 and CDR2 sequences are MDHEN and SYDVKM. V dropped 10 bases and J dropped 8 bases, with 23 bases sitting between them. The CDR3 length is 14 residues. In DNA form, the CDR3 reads TGTGCCACCCATCATCTACAGGGTGTCGAAGGCTACACCTTC. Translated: CATHHLQGVEGYTF.

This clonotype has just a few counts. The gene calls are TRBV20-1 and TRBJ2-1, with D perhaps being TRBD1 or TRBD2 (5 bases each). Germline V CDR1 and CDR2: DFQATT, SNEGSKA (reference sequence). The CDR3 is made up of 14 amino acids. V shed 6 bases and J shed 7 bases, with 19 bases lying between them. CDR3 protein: CSASRGANTNEQFF. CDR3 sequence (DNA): TGCAGTGCGAGCCGGGGCGCCAATACTAATGAGCAGTTCTTC.

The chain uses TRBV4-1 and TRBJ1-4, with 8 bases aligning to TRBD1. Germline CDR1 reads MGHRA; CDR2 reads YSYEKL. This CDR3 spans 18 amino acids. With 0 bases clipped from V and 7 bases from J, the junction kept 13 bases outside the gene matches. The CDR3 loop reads CASSQDWDRSHPSEKLFF. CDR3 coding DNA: TGCGCCAGCAGCCAAGATTGGGACAGGTCCCATCCAAGTGAAAAACTGTTTTTT.

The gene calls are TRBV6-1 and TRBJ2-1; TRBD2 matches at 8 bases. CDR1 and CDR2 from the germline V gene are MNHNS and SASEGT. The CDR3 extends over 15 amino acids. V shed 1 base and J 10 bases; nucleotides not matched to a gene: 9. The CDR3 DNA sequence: TGTGCCAGCAGTGAAGGGCCACTAGCGGCGGGGGAGCAGTTCTTC. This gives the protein CASSEGPLAAGEQFF.

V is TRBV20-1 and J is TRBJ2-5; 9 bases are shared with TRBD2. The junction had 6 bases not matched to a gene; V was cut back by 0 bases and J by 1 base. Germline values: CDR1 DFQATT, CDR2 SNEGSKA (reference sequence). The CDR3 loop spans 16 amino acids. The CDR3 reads CSARDFLAGIQETQYF. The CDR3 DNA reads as TGCAGTGCTAGAGATTTCCTAGCGGGGATCCAAGAGACCCAGTACTTC.

In DNA form, the CDR3 reads TGTGCCAGCAGTGATCCACAGCCAGGGGGCGAGCAGTACTTC. This sequence encodes CASSDPQPGGEQYF. This sequence joins TRBV25-1 and TRBJ2-7; TRBD1 aligns across 7 bases. The CDR3 sequence is 14 residues long. From germline, CDR1 is MGHDK and CDR2 SYGVNS. The V gene end was trimmed by 3 bases and the J gene end by 6 bases; junction bases not matched to a gene: 8.

The CDR3, as DNA: TGTGCCAGCAGTCCGTCCAGGGATAACTATGGCTACACCTTC. It encodes CASSPSRDNYGYTF. The chain carries TRBV28 and TRBJ1-2; maybe TRBD1 (5 bases). The CDR3 consists of 14 residues. In germline, CDR1 is MDHEN, CDR2 SYDVKM. The V end lost 5 bases, the J end lost 1 base, and 11 bases lay between the germline ends.

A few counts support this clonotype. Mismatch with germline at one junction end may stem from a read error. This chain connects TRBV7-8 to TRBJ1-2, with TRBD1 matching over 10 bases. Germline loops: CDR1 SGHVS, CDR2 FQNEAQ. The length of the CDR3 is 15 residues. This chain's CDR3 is CASSAGQGANYGYTF. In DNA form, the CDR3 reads TGCGCCAGCAGTGCCGGACAGGGGGCTAACTATGGCTACACCTTC.

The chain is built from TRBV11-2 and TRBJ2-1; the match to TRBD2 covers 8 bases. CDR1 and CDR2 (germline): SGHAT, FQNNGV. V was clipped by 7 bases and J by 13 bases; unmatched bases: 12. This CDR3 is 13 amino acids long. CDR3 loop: CASTPLAGGNQFF. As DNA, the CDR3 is TGTGCCAGCACCCCCCTGGCGGGGGGTAATCAGTTCTTC.

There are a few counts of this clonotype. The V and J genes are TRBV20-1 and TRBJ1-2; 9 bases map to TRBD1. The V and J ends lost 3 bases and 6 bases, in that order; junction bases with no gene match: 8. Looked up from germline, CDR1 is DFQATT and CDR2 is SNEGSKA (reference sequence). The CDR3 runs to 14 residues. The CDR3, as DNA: TGCAGTGCTAGTGAGGACAGGGGTCAGGATGGCTACACCTTC. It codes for CSASEDRGQDGYTF.

For the CDR3, the DNA is TGCAGTGCTGGAGGACCGCCCGGGAAGACCCAGTACTTC. It translates to CSAGGPPGKTQYF. The chain couples TRBV20-1 to TRBJ2-5, with D possibly matching TRBD2 (5 bases). The CDR3 contains 13 residues. Germline V CDR1 and CDR2: DFQATT, SNEGSKA (reference sequence). V was cut by 5 bases and J by 6 bases, with 16 bases left in between.

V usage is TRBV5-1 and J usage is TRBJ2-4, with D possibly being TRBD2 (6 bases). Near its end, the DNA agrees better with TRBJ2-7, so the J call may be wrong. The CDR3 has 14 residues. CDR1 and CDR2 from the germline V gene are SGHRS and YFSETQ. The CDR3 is CASSLRGSNYEQYF. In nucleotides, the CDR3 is TGCGCCAGCAGCTTGCGGGGGAGTAACTACGAGCAGTACTTC.

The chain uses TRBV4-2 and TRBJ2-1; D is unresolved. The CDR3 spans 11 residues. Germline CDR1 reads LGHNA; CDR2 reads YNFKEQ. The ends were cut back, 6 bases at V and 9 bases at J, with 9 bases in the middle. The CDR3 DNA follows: TGTGCCAGCAGTAAGGAGAGTGAGCAGTTCTTC. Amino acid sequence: CASSKESEQFF.

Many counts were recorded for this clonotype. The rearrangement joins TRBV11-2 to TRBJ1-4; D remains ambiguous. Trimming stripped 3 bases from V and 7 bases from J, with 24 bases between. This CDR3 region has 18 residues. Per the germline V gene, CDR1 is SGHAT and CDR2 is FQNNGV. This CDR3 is CASSFQTPSTVGGEKLFF. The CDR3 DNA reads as TGTGCCAGCAGCTTCCAGACGCCCTCCACGGTGGGAGGTGAAAAACTGTTTTTT.

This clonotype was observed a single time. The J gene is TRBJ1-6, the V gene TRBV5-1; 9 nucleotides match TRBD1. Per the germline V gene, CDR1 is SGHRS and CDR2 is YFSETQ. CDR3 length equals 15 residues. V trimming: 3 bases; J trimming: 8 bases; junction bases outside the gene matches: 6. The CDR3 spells CASSSEGQGDSPLHF. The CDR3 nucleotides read TGCGCCAGCAGCTCGGAGGGACAGGGAGATTCACCCCTCCACTTT.

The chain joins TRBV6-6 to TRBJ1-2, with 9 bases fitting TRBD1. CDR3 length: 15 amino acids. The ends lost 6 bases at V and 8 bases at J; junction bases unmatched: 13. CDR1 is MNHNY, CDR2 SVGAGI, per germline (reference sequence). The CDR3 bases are TGTGCCAGCAGGCTAACTGGGACAGGGTCAGACGGCTACACCTTC. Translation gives CASRLTGTGSDGYTF.